Presented here are 14 T cell receptor beta chains from one specimen sequenced in a study of T-cell reconstitution after alpha-beta-depleted transplantation in children. Unique molecular identifiers were built into the TCRbeta library. TCRdb re-called the PCR reads through MiXCR, storing one row per CDR3 protein. The sample contains about 500,000 distinct CDR3 sequences, over 25% of which appear only once. The starting material was PBMCs from the stem cell graft donor, obtained from the stem cell graft. Every receptor here comes from a human donor who donated a stem cell graft to a child with aplastic anemia.

The genes are TRBV5-1 and TRBJ2-7; D gene ambiguous. The germline V and J ends were trimmed by 3 bases and 4 bases, with 17 bases remaining between them. The CDR3 runs 15 residues. Germline values: CDR1 SGHRS, CDR2 YFSETQ. For the CDR3, the DNA is TGCGCCAGCAGCTCTTGGGATCTGGCTAGTTACGAGCAGTACTTC. Its translation is CASSSWDLASYEQYF.

This clonotype was seen only once. The chain joins TRBV3-1 to TRBJ2-2; no firm D call. Germline loops: CDR1 LGHDT, CDR2 YNNKEL (reference sequence). This CDR3 has 12 amino acids. V was cut by 3 bases and J by 3 bases, with 2 bases left in between. The CDR3 loop is CASSQYTGELFF. The CDR3 DNA is TGTGCCAGCAGCCAGTACACCGGGGAGCTGTTTTTT. Variable domain in full (rest from reference TRBV3-1 and TRBJ2-2): DTAVSQTPKYLVTQMGNDKSIKCEQNLGHDTMYWYKQDSKKFLKIMFSYNNKELIINETVPNRFSPKSPDKAHLNLHINSLELGDSAVYFCASSQYTGELFFGEGSRLTVL.

The genes are TRBV7-9 and TRBJ1-4; D might be TRBD1 (5 bases). CDR1 is SEHNR, CDR2 FQNEAQ, per germline (reference sequence). The CDR3 runs 16 residues. The V end was cut by 2 bases, the J end by 1 base, with 11 bases between. This CDR3 reads CASSLRGSLTNEKLFF. In DNA form, the CDR3 reads TGTGCCAGCAGCTTACGGGGGAGCTTAACTAATGAAAAACTGTTTTTT.

The CDR3 loop reads CASSWGTGGKETQYF. DNA for the CDR3: TGCGCCAGCAGCTGGGGGACAGGGGGCAAGGAGACCCAGTACTTC. This sequence joins TRBV5-1 and TRBJ2-5; 12 bases align to TRBD1. Germline CDR1 is SGHRS and CDR2 is YFSETQ. The V and J ends lost 3 bases and 5 bases, in that order; junction bases with no gene match: 5. CDR3 size: 15 residues.

The chain carries TRBV12-3 or TRBV12-4 and TRBJ2-2, with unresolved D. This CDR3 has 15 residues. V was cut by 6 bases and J by 0 bases, with 11 bases left in between. CDR3 in DNA: TGTGCCAGCAGGGGGAAGCGAGCGAACACCGGGGAGCTGTTTTTT. Translation: CASRGKRANTGELFF.

The chain employs TRBV5-5 and TRBJ1-2; no clear D gene. Germline V gives CDR1 SGHKS, CDR2 YYEKEE (reference sequence). Deletions cut 3 bases from V and 2 bases from J, with 14 bases between. This CDR3 has 15 amino acids. CDR3 sequence reads: CASSSDLFGNYGYTF. CDR3 DNA: TGTGCCAGCAGCTCTGACCTTTTCGGAAACTATGGCTACACCTTC.

The chain uses TRBV20-1 and TRBJ2-3; 7 bases map to TRBD2. Germline CDR1 and CDR2: DFQATT and SNEGSKA (reference sequence). The J segment lost 0 bases and the V segment lost 3 bases, leaving 9 bases of the junction unmatched. The CDR3 contains 16 residues. The chain's CDR3 is CSARPRDSGSTDTQYF. The CDR3 nucleotides read TGCAGTGCTAGGCCCCGGGATAGCGGGAGCACAGATACGCAGTATTTT.

The chain uses TRBV19 and TRBJ1-5; a weak D match, TRBD1 (5 bases). The length of the CDR3 is 16 residues. The V end lost 2 bases, the J end lost 3 bases, and 14 bases lay between the germline ends. In germline, CDR1 is LNHDA, CDR2 SQIVND (reference sequence). The CDR3 bases are TGTGCCAGTAGTATAATTTCAGGGACGAACAATCAGCCCCAGCATTTT. Its translation: CASSIISGTNNQPQHF.

This clonotype was recorded at least ten times. V is TRBV18 and J is TRBJ2-4, with D possibly being TRBD1 or TRBD2 (6 bases each). Germline V gene sequence: CDR1 KGHSH, CDR2 LQKENI. The length of the CDR3 is 17 residues. V lost 6 bases and J lost 0, with 18 bases in between. The CDR3 nucleotides read TGTGCCAGCTCGGTTTCTGGCGGGGACATAGCCAAAAACATTCAGTACTTC. It is translated as CASSVSGGDIAKNIQYF.

The chain has TRBV7-9 and TRBJ1-1, with D unresolved. The CDR3 loop spans 14 amino acids. The germline V gene has CDR1 SEHNR and CDR2 FQNEAQ (reference sequence). V dropped 1 base and J dropped 3 bases, with 9 bases sitting between them. In DNA, the CDR3 is TGTGCCAGCAGCTTAGGGCATCCGGACACTGAAGCTTTCTTT. Translation: CASSLGHPDTEAFF.

This clonotype was counted between two and nine times. The rearrangement links TRBV12-3 or TRBV12-4 to TRBJ2-5; TRBD2 matches 7 bases. V lost 4 bases to trimming and J lost 4 bases; unmatched junction nucleotides: 12. The CDR3 runs to 16 residues. CDR3 DNA: TGTGCCAGCAGTTCGTTGGAGCGGGATGGCAGAGAGACCCAGTACTTC. Translated: CASSSLERDGRETQYF.

This clonotype was seen only a few times. This chain joins TRBV30 and TRBJ1-1; perhaps TRBD1 as D (5 bases). The CDR3 contains 11 residues. Germline-derived CDR1 and CDR2 are GTSNPN and SVGIG (reference sequence). CDR3 in amino acids: CANGGSTEAFF. In nucleotides, the CDR3 is TGTGCGAACGGGGGTAGCACTGAAGCTTTCTTT.

V is TRBV30 and J is TRBJ2-1; D is undetermined. The germline gives CDR1 GTSNPN, CDR2 SVGIG (reference sequence). The ends were cut back, 7 bases at V and 6 bases at J, with 16 bases in the middle. The CDR3 covers 13 residues. The CDR3 here is CASCRIGVNEQFF. CDR3 DNA sequence: TGTGCCTCCTGCAGGATTGGGGTCAATGAGCAGTTCTTC. Using reference TRBV30 and TRBJ2-1 for the parts outside the CDR3, the full variable domain is SQTIHQWPATLVQPVGSPLSLECTVEGTSNPNLYWYRQAAGRGLQLLFYSVGIGQISSEVPQNLSASRPQDRQFILSSKKLLLSDSGFYLCASCRIGVNEQFFGPGTRLTVL.

The chain links TRBV11-2 to TRBJ2-1, with 7 bases identical to TRBD2. The CDR3 sequence is 14 residues long. The junction had 10 bases not matched to a gene; V was cut back by 6 bases and J by 8 bases. Per germline, CDR1 SGHAT and CDR2 FQNNGV. The DNA for the CDR3 is TGTGCCAGCAGACCGGGGGGTAGCTTCTATGAGCAGTTCTTC. It encodes CASRPGGSFYEQFF.